Presented here are 19 T cell receptor beta chains from one specimen sequenced in a study of blood T cell repertoires in COVID-19. Using immunoSEQ multiplex PCR, the repertoire was profiled, and TCRdb retains in-frame clones only, with some absent. The sample yields about 75,000 clones, 90% seen once. Sequencing was done on a sample of peripheral blood. Receptor source: a human donor in a cohort sampled during active COVID-19.

The J gene is TRBJ2-5, the V gene TRBV14; weak D call: TRBD2 (6 bases). The CDR3 loop spans 14 amino acids. Germline V gene sequence: CDR1 SGHDN, CDR2 FVKESK. The V and J ends lost 2 bases and 5 bases respectively, with 12 bases between them. DNA of the CDR3: TGTGCCAGCAGCCAAATACGGGAGTGGGAGACCCAGTACTTC. It translates to CASSQIREWETQYF.

The V gene is TRBV7-6, the J gene TRBJ2-7; TRBD2 matches 9 bases. Per the germline V gene, CDR1 is SGHVS and CDR2 is FNYEAQ. The V gene end was trimmed by 5 bases and the J gene end by 5 bases; junction bases not matched to a gene: 4. The CDR3 runs to 13 residues. The CDR3 DNA sequence: TGTGCCAGCAGCCTGGGCGGGGGGGACGAGCAGTACTTC. This encodes CASSLGGGDEQYF.

The V call is TRBV6-5, the J call TRBJ1-5, with 8 bases aligning to TRBD1. In germline, CDR1 is MNHEY, CDR2 SVGAGI. Trimming at V came to 6 bases and at J to 7 bases, leaving 8 bases not matched to a gene. The CDR3 is 14 residues long. CDR3 in amino acids: CASRPTGVGQPQHF. The CDR3 DNA reads as TGTGCCAGCAGGCCGACAGGGGTCGGACAGCCCCAGCATTTT.

The count of this clone is one. The chain employs TRBV6-5 and TRBJ2-1, with D perhaps TRBD2 (6 bases). The V and J ends lost 5 bases and 4 bases respectively, with 12 bases between them. The CDR3 has 14 residues. Looked up from germline, CDR1 is MNHEY and CDR2 is SVGAGI. The CDR3 DNA sequence: TGTGCCAGCAGTAACCGGGAGCCTTACAATGAGCAGTTCTTC. It specifies CASSNREPYNEQFF.

The chain is built from TRBV4-1 and TRBJ1-2; 7 positions match TRBD1. The length of the CDR3 is 15 residues. Per the germline V gene, CDR1 is MGHRA and CDR2 is YSYEKL. After removal of 4 bases from V and 3 bases from J, the junction contained 8 bases not matched to a gene. The CDR3 sequence: CASSPTPGTDYGYTF. Written as DNA, the CDR3 is TGCGCCAGCAGCCCTACCCCCGGGACAGACTATGGCTACACCTTC.

J is TRBJ2-5 and V is TRBV3-1 (or the pseudogene TRBV3-2); TRBD2 matches 7 bases. Looked up from germline, CDR1 is LGHDT and CDR2 is YNNKEL (reference sequence). This CDR3 has 17 amino acids. J lost 4 bases, V lost 0 bases, and 11 bases had no gene match. The CDR3 DNA reads as TGTGCCAGCAGCCAAGATCTAGGTAGCGGGTATCCAGAGACCCAGTACTTC. Protein sequence: CASSQDLGSGYPETQYF.

J is TRBJ1-5 and V is TRBV6-5; 10 nucleotides agree with TRBD1. CDR3 length: 15 residues. Germline V gene lookup returns CDR1 MNHEY and CDR2 SVGAGI. Here the CDR3 reads CATDRGYSGNQPQHF. The CDR3 coding sequence is TGTGCGACGGACAGGGGGTACTCTGGCAATCAGCCCCAGCATTTT.

The chain is built from TRBV7-8 and TRBJ2-2; TRBD1 agrees at 8 bases. Trimming took 4 bases from V and 0 from J; bases not matched to a gene: 10. CDR1 SGHVS and CDR2 FQNEAQ come from the germline V gene. The CDR3 sequence is 18 residues long. The CDR3 DNA reads TGTGCCAGCAGCTCTAGGACAGGGTGGATGACGAACACCGGGGAGCTGTTTTTT. It yields the protein CASSSRTGWMTNTGELFF.

The chain is built from TRBV29-1 and TRBJ2-3, with TRBD2 as a possible D gene (5 bases). Trimming took off 2 bases at V and 0 bases at J, with 12 bases between the two ends. This CDR3 is built from 15 residues. Germline V gene data show CDR1 as SQVTM and CDR2 as ANQGSEA. The CDR3 here is CSVELVSASTDTQYF. The CDR3 coding sequence is TGCAGCGTTGAATTGGTTAGCGCCAGCACAGATACGCAGTATTTT.

This chain links TRBV10-3 with TRBJ2-7; 9 nucleotides match TRBD1. Germline CDR1 and CDR2: ENHRY and SYGVKD. The CDR3 has 16 residues. The J segment lost 6 bases and the V segment lost 5 bases, leaving 14 bases of the junction unmatched. The CDR3 region is CAISNPPGTGFLEQYF. In DNA form, the CDR3 reads TGTGCCATCAGTAACCCCCCCGGGACAGGGTTCCTCGAGCAGTACTTC.

This chain links TRBV7-7 with TRBJ2-3; TRBD1 matches at 10 bases. Losses at the gene ends were 6 bases for V and 1 base for J; bases not matched to a gene: 4. Germline loops: CDR1 SSHAT, CDR2 FNYEAQ (reference sequence). The CDR3 consists of 15 residues. CDR3 residues: CASSKGQGGTDTQYF. CDR3 nucleotide sequence: TGTGCCAGCAGTAAAGGACAGGGGGGCACAGATACGCAGTATTTT.

This chain joins TRBV6-1 and TRBJ1-4, with a weak D call TRBD1 (6 bases). This CDR3 has 15 amino acids. Deletions cut 1 base from V and 5 bases from J, with 11 bases between. CDR1 MNHNS and CDR2 SASEGT come from the germline V gene. CDR3 DNA: TGTGCCAGCAGTGAAGGGGCCGGACAGAATGAAAAACTGTTTTTT. This encodes CASSEGAGQNEKLFF.

V gene TRBV5-6 combines with J gene TRBJ2-7, with 7 bases matching TRBD2. J gave up 0 bases and V 5 bases, and 11 bases lay outside the gene matches. CDR3 size: 16 residues. CDR1 and CDR2 from the germline V gene are SGHDT and YYEEEE. The CDR3 DNA reads as TGTGCCAGCAGGCCGTACGGCACTAGCGCCTCCTACGAGCAGTACTTC. The encoded protein is CASRPYGTSASYEQYF.

This chain joins TRBV18 and TRBJ2-5, with D uncertain. Trimming took off 1 base at V and 5 bases at J, with 8 bases between the two ends. CDR1 is KGHSH, CDR2 LQKENI, per germline. The CDR3 has 13 amino acids. CDR3 nucleotides: TGTGCCAGCTCACCACAATTTGCGGAGACCCAGTACTTC. This sequence encodes CASSPQFAETQYF. The whole variable domain, filled in from reference TRBV18 and TRBJ2-5, reads NAGVMQNPRHLVRRRGQEARLRCSPMKGHSHVYWYRQLPEEGLKFMVYLQKENIIDESGMPKERFSAEFPKEGPSILRIQQVVRGDSAAYFCASSPQFAETQYFGPGTRLLVL.

The V gene is TRBV9, the J gene TRBJ2-5; 9 nucleotides agree with TRBD2. The V segment lost 4 bases and the J segment 2 bases; nucleotides outside the gene matches: 9. This CDR3 is 16 amino acids long. The germline V gene encodes CDR1 SGDLS and CDR2 YYNGEE. The chain's CDR3 is CASSLRTSEGQETQYF. CDR3 nucleotides: TGTGCCAGCAGCCTTCGGACTAGCGAGGGGCAAGAGACCCAGTACTTC.

V and J are TRBV3-1 (or the pseudogene TRBV3-2) and TRBJ2-5; D unclear. CDR3 length: 15 amino acids. Germline loops: CDR1 LGHDT, CDR2 YNNKEL (reference sequence). The V and J ends lost 0 bases and 1 base respectively, with 9 bases between them. This CDR3 is CASSQDLRSQETQYF. DNA for the CDR3: TGTGCCAGCAGCCAAGATTTGCGGTCCCAAGAGACCCAGTACTTC.

The DNA for the CDR3 is TGTGCCAGCAGCCAAGAACCCCCAGGGGGCATTGATGAGCAGTTCTTC. Its translation: CASSQEPPGGIDEQFF. The gene calls are TRBV3-1 (or the pseudogene TRBV3-2) and TRBJ2-1; 8 bases match TRBD1. Germline loops: CDR1 LGHDT, CDR2 YNNKEL (reference sequence). This CDR3 is built from 16 residues. V trimming: 0 bases; J trimming: 8 bases; junction bases outside the gene matches: 9.

The rearrangement links TRBV24-1 to TRBJ2-1; TRBD2 matches at 15 bases. J gave up 9 bases and V 4 bases, and 12 bases lay outside the gene matches. The CDR3 has 18 residues. CDR1 KGHDR and CDR2 SFDVKD come from the germline V gene. In DNA, the CDR3 is TGTGCCACCAGTGACACTTGGACTAGCGGGAGGGCAGTTGGTGAGCAGTTCTTC. Its translation: CATSDTWTSGRAVGEQFF.

J is TRBJ1-2 and V is TRBV12-3 or TRBV12-4; D unresolved. CDR3 length: 13 residues. Trimming left V 6 bases short and J 8 bases short, with 16 bases between. The CDR3 is CASSPGSRGGYTF. DNA of the CDR3: TGTGCCAGCAGCCCCGGGTCTCGAGGGGGCTACACCTTC.